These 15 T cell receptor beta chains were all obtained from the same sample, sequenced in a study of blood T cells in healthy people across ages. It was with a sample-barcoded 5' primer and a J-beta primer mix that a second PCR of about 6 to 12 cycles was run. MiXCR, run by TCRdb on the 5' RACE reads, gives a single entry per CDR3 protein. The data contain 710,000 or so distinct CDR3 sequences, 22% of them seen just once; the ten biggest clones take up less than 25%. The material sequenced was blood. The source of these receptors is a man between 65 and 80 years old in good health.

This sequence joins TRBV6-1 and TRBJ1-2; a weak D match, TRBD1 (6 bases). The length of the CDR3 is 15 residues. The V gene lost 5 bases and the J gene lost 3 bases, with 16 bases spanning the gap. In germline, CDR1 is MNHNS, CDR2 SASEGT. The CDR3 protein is CASSLDSLVDYGYTF. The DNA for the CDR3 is TGTGCCAGCAGTTTGGACAGTCTCGTAGACTATGGCTACACCTTC.

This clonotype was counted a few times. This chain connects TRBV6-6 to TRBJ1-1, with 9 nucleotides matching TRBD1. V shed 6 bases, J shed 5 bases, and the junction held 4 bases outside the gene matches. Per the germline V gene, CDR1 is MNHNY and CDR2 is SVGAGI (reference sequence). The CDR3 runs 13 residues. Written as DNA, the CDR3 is TGTGCCAGCAGGAAACAGGGGGCTACTGAAGCTTTCTTT. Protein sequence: CASRKQGATEAFF.

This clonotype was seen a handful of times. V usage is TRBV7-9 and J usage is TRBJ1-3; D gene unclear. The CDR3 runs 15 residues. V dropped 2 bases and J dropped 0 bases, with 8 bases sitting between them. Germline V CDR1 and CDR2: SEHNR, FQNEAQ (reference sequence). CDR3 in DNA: TGTGCCAGCAGCTTAACAGCCCTCTCTGGAAACACCATATATTTT. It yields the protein CASSLTALSGNTIYF.

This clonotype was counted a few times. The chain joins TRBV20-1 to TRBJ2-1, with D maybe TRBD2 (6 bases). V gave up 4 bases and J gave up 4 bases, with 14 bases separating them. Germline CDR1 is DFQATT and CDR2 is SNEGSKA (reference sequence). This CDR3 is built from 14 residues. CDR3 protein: CSAMPQTRYNEQFF. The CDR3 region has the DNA TGCAGTGCTATGCCCCAGACTAGATACAATGAGCAGTTCTTC.

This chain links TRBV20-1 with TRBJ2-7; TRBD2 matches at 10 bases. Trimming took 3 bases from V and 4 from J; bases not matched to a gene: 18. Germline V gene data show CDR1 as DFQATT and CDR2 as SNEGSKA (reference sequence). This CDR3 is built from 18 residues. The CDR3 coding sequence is TGCAGTGCTAGCTCCGGACAGAAATATATAGCGGGAGGTTACGAGCAGTACGTC. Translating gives CSASSGQKYIAGGYEQYV.

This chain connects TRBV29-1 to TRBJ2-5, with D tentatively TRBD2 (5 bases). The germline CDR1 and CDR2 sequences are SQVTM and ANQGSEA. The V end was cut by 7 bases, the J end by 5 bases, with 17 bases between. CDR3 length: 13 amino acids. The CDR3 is CSAGLISGETQYF. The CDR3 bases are TGCAGCGCTGGACTCATTTCGGGGGAGACCCAGTACTTC.

CDR3 in amino acids: CASSLFAGLSGNTIYF. The CDR3 nucleotides are TGTGCCAGCAGCTTATTCGCAGGGCTCTCTGGAAACACCATATATTTT. The chain recombines TRBV7-9 with TRBJ1-3, with D tentatively TRBD1 (5 bases). Germline CDR1 reads SEHNR; CDR2 reads FQNEAQ (reference sequence). Trimming stripped 2 bases from V and 0 bases from J, with 11 bases between. The CDR3 is 16 residues long.

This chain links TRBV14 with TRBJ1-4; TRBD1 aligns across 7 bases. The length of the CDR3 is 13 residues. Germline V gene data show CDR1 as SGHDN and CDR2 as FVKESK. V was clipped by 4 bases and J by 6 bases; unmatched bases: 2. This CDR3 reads CASSLQGYEKLFF. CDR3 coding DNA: TGTGCCAGCAGCCTACAGGGGTATGAAAAACTGTTTTTT.

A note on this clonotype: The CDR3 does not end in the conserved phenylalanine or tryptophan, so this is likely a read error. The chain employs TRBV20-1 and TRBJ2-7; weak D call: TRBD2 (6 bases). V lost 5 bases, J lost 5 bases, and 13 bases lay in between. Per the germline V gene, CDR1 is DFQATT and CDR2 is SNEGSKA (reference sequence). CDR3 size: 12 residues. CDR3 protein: CSAQRTGDEQYS. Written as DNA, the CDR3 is TGCAGTGCTCAAAGGACGGGAGACGAGCAGTACTCC.

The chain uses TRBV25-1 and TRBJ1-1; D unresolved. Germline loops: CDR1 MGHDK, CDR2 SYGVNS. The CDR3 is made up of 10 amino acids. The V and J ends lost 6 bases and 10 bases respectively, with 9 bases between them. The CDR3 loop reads CASSGVVAFF. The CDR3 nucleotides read TGTGCCAGCAGCGGGGTTGTAGCTTTCTTT.

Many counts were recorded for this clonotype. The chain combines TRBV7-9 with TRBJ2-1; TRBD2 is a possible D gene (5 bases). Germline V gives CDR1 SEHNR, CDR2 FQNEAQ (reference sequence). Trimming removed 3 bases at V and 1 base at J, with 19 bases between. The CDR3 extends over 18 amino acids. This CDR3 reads CASSLIGGRVRSYNEQFF. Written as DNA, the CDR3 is TGTGCCAGCAGCTTGATAGGAGGACGGGTCCGTTCCTACAATGAGCAGTTCTTC.

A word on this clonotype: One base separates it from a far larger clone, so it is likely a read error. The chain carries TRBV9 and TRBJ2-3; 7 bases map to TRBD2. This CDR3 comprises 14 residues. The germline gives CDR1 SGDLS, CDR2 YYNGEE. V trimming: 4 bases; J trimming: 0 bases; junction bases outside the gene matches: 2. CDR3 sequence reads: CASSWTSSTDTQYF. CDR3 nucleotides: TGTGCCAGCAGCTGGACTAGTAGCACAGATACGCAGTATTTT. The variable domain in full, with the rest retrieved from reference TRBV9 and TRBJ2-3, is DSGVTQTPKHLITATGQRVTLRCSPRSGDLSVYWYQQSLDQGLQFLIQYYNGEERAKGNILERFSAQQFPDLHSELNLSSLELGDSALYFCASSWTSSTDTQYFGPGTRLTVL.

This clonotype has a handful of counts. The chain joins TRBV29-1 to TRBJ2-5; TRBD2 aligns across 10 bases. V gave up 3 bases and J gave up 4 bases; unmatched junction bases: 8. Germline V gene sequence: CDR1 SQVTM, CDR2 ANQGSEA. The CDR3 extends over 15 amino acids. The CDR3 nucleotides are TGCAGCGTTGATACTAGCGGGATAGGAGGAGAGACCCAGTACTTC. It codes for CSVDTSGIGGETQYF. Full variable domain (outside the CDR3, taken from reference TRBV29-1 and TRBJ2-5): SAVISQKPSRDICQRGTSLTIQCQVDSQVTMMFWYRQQPGQSLTLIATANQGSEATYESGFVIDKFPISRPNLTFSTLTVSNMSPEDSSIYLCSVDTSGIGGETQYFGPGTRLLVL.

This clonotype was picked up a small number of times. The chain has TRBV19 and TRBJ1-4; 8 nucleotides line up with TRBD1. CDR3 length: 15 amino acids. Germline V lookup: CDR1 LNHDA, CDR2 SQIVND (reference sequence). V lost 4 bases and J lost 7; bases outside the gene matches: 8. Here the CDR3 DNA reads TGTGCCAGTAGTACGCGGACAGGGCAGGGTGAAAAACTGTTTTTT. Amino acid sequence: CASSTRTGQGEKLFF.

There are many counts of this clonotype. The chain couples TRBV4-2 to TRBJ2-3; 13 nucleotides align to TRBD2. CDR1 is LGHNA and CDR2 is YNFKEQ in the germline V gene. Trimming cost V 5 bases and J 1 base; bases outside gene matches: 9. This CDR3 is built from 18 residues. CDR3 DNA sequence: TGTGCCAGCAGCTATATCGGGACTAGCGGGGCCGGCACAGATACGCAGTATTTT. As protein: CASSYIGTSGAGTDTQYF.